Sequencing of this T cell receptor beta chain was carried out in a study of blood T cell repertoires in COVID-19. At the level of the study: Samples of COVID-19 (acute and convalescent) were obtained from the United States, Italy and Spain.

In the source study's methods: The authors estimated nucleated cell counts from reference gene primer amplification. Using immunoSEQ multiplex PCR, the repertoire was profiled, and TCRdb retains in-frame clones only, with some absent. That table is the source of V, J and clone size, and D and trimming were worked out from the DNA. The sample yields roughly 250,000 clones, approximately 84% seen once. V was shortened by 6 bases and J by 8 bases, with 16 bases between the two germline ends. The CDR3 length is 14 residues. Germline CDR1 MDHEN, CDR2 SYDVKM. The receptor comes from a woman older than 75 with acute or convalescent COVID-19. Sequenced sample: peripheral blood. The J gene is TRBJ1-4, the V gene TRBV28; unclear D gene. The CDR3 bases are TGTGCCAGCAGATCCGGGATCAGAATAGAAAAACTGTTTTTT. Protein sequence: CASRSGIRIEKLFF.